What follows is one T cell receptor beta chain and its context. Its specificity is not known. The record originates from a study of T cells in localized non-small cell lung cancer. TCRdb's copy holds only in-frame clones and misses some; the assay was immunoSEQ multiplex PCR. The repertoire holds roughly 72,000 clones, with approximately 87% as singletons. General study points: Longer overall survival associated with higher blood T cell density; shorter survival with higher adjacent-lung clonality.

This receptor was obtained from a male donor at least 60 years old with stage III squamous cell lung carcinoma. The sample in question was peripheral blood, obtained before any cancer treatment.

DNA for the CDR3: TGCGCCAGCAGCCAGTTAGCGGGGGGGCCGTCTACGCAGTATTTT. This encodes CASSQLAGGPSTQYF. The chain combines TRBV4-3 with TRBJ2-3, with 11 bases lining up with TRBD2. Trimming cost V 3 bases and J 8 bases; bases outside gene matches: 7. The CDR3 sequence is 15 residues long. CDR1 and CDR2 from the germline V gene are LGHNA and YSLEER.